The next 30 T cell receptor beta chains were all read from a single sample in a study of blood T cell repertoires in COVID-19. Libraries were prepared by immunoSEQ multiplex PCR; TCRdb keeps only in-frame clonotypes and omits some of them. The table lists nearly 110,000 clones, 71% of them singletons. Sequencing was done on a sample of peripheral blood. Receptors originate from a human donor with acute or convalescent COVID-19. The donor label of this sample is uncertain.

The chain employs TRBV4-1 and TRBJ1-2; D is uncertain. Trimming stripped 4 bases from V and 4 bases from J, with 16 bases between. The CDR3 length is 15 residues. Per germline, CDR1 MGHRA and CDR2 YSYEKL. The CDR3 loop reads CASSPTDAGIYGYTF. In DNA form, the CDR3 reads TGCGCCAGCAGCCCTACCGATGCGGGGATCTATGGCTACACCTTC.

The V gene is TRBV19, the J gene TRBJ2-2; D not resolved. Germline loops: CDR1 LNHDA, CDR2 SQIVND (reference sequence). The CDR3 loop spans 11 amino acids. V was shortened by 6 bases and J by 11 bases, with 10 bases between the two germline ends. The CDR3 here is CASRRTTELFF. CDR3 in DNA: TGTGCCAGTAGAAGAACTACTGAGCTGTTTTTT.

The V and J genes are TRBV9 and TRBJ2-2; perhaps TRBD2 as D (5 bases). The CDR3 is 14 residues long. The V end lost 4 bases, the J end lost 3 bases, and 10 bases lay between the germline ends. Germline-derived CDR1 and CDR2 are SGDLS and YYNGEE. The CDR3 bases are TGTGCCAGCAGCCTCGACTATTACACCGGGGAGCTGTTTTTT. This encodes CASSLDYYTGELFF. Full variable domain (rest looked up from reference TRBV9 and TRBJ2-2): DSGVTQTPKHLITATGQRVTLRCSPRSGDLSVYWYQQSLDQGLQFLIQYYNGEERAKGNILERFSAQQFPDLHSELNLSSLELGDSALYFCASSLDYYTGELFFGEGSRLTVL.

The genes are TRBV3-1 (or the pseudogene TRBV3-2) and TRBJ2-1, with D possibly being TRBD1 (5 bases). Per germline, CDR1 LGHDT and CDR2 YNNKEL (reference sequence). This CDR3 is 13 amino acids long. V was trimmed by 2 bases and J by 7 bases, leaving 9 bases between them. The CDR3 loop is CASSQSAGNEQFF. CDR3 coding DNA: TGTGCCAGCAGCCAATCCGCAGGGAATGAGCAGTTCTTC.

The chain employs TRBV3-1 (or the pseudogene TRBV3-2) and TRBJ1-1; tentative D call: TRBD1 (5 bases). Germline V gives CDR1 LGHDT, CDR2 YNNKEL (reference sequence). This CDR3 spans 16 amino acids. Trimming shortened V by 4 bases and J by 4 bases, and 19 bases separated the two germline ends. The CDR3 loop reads CASSLKGQGGGTEAFF. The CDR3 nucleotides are TGTGCCAGCAGCCTAAAGGGGCAGGGAGGCGGCACTGAAGCTTTCTTT.

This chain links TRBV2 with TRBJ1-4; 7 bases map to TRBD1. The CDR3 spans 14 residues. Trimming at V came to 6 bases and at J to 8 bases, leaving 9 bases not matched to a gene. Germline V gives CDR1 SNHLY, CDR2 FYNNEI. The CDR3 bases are TGTGCCAGCAGGACGGACAGGAGGAACGAAAAACTGTTTTTT. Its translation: CASRTDRRNEKLFF.

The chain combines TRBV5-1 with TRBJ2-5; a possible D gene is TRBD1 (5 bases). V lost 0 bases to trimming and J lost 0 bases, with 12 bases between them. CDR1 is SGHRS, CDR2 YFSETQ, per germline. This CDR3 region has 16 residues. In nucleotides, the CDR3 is TGCGCCAGCAGCTTGGTCGTTGGGGCGTACCAAGAGACCCAGTACTTC. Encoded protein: CASSLVVGAYQETQYF.

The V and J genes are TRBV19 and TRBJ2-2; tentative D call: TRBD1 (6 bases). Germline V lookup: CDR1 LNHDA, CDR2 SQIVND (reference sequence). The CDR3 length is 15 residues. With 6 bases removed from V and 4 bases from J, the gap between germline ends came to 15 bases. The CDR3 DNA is TGTGCCAGTAGCAACGACAGGTTAACCACCGGGGAGCTGTTTTTT. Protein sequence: CASSNDRLTTGELFF.

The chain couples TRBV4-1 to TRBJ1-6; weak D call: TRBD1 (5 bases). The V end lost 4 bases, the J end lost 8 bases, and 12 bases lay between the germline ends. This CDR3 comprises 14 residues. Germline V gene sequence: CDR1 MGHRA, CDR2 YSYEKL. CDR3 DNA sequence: TGCGCCAGCAGCCGCGACGGGGGTTATTCACCCCTCCACTTT. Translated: CASSRDGGYSPLHF.

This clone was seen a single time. The CDR3 spells CASSVGGSYTGELFF. The CDR3 bases are TGTGCCAGCAGCGTAGGAGGCTCCTACACCGGGGAGCTGTTTTTT. The rearrangement links TRBV9 to TRBJ2-2, with no clear D. Per the germline V gene, CDR1 is SGDLS and CDR2 is YYNGEE. CDR3 length: 15 amino acids. Between the trimmed V and J ends, which lost 0 bases and 3 bases, there was a span of 9 bases. Drawing the rest from reference TRBV9 and TRBJ2-2, the complete variable domain is DSGVTQTPKHLITATGQRVTLRCSPRSGDLSVYWYQQSLDQGLQFLIQYYNGEERAKGNILERFSAQQFPDLHSELNLSSLELGDSALYFCASSVGGSYTGELFFGEGSRLTVL.

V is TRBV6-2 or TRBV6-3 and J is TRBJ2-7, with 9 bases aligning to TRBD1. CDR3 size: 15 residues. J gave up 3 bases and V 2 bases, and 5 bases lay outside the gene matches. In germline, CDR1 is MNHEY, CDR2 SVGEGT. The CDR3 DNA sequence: TGTGCCAGCAGTTACCAAACGGACAGGGGCTACGAGCAGTACTTC. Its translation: CASSYQTDRGYEQYF.

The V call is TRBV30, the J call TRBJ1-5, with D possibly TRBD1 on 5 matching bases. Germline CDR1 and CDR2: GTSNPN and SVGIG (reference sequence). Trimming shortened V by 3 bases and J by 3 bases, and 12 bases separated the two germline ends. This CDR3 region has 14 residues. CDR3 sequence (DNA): TGTGCCTGGAGCGGATCAGGACACAATCAGCCCCAGCATTTT. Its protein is CAWSGSGHNQPQHF.

CDR3: CASSQISPAGQLFF. CDR3 DNA sequence: TGTGCCAGCAGCCAAATATCCCCGGCAGGGCAACTGTTTTTT. The J gene is TRBJ1-4, the V gene TRBV14; a weak D match, TRBD1 (5 bases). Germline V CDR1 and CDR2: SGHDN, FVKESK. The CDR3 totals 14 residues. V dropped 2 bases and J dropped 12 bases, with 16 bases sitting between them.

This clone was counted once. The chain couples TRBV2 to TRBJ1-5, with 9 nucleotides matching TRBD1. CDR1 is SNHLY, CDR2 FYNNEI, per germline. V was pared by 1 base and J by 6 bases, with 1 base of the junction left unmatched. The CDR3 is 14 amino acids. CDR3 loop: CASSEGTGVQPQHF. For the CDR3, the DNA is TGTGCCAGCAGTGAAGGGACAGGGGTTCAGCCCCAGCATTTT.

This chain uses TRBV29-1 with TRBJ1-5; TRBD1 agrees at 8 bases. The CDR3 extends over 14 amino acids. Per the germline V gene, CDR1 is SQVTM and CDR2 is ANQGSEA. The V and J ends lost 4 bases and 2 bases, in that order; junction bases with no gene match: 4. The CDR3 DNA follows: TGCAGCGTTGCCCAGGGGGCCGGCAATCAGCCCCAGCATTTT. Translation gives CSVAQGAGNQPQHF. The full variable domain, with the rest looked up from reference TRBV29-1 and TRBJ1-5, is SAVISQKPSRDICQRGTSLTIQCQVDSQVTMMFWYRQQPGQSLTLIATANQGSEATYESGFVIDKFPISRPNLTFSTLTVSNMSPEDSSIYLCSVAQGAGNQPQHFGDGTRLSIL.

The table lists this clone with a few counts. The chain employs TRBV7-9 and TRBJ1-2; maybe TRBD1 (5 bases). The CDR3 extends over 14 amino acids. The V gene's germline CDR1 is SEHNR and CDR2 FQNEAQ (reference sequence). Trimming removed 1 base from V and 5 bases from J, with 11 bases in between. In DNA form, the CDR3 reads TGTGCCAGCAGCTTAGGAGGGGAGGGGTATGGCTACACCTTC. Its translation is CASSLGGEGYGYTF.

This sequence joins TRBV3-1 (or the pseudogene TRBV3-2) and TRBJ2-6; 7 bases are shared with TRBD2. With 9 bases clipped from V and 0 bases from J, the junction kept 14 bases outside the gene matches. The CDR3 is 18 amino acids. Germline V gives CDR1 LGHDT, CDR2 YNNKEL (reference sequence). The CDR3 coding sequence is TGTGCCAGTCGACGAGGGTGGGAGGGAGACTCTGGGGCCAACGTCCTGACTTTC. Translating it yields CASRRGWEGDSGANVLTF.

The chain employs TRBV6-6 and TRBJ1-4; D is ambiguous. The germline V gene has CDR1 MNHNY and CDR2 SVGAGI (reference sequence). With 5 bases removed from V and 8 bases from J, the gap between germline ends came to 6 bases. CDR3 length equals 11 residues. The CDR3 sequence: CASSGREKLFF. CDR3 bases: TGTGCCAGCAGTGGTAGAGAAAAACTGTTTTTT.

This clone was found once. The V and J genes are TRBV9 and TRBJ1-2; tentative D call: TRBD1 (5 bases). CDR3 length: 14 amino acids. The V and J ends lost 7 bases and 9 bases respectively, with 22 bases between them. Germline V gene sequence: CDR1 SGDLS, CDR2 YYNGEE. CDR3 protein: CASGRDPTRGSYTF. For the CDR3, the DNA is TGTGCCAGCGGACGGGACCCTACTCGGGGGAGCTACACCTTC.

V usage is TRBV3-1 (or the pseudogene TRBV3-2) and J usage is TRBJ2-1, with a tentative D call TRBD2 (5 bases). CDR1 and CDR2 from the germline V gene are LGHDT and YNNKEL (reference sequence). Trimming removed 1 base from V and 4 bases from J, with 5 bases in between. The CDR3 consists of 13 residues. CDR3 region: CASSQGGYNEQFF. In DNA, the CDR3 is TGTGCCAGCAGCCAAGGCGGGTACAATGAGCAGTTCTTC.

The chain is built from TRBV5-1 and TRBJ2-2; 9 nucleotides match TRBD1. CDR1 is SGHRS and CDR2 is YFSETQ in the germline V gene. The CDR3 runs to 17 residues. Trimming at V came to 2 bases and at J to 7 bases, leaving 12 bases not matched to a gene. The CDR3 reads CASSLNRGRTSGGELFF. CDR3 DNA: TGCGCCAGCAGCTTAAACAGGGGGCGAACCTCAGGCGGGGAGCTGTTTTTT. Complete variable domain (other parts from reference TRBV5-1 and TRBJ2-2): KAGVTQTPRYLIKTRGQQVTLSCSPISGHRSVSWYQQTPGQGLQFLFEYFSETQRNKGNFPGRFSGRQFSNSRSEMNVSTLELGDSALYLCASSLNRGRTSGGELFFGEGSRLTVL.

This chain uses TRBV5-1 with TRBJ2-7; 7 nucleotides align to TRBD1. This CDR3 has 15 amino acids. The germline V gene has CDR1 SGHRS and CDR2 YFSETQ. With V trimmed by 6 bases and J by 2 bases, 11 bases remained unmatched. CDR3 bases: TGCGCCAGCAATAACCCCGGGACAGCGGCCTACGAGCAGTACTTC. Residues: CASNNPGTAAYEQYF.

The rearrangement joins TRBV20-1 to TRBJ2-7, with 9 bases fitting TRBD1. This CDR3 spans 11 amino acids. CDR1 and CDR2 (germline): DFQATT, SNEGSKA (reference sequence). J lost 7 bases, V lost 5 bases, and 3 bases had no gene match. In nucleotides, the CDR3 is TGCAGTGCTTTCGGACAGGGGGAGCAGTACGTC. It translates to CSAFGQGEQYV.

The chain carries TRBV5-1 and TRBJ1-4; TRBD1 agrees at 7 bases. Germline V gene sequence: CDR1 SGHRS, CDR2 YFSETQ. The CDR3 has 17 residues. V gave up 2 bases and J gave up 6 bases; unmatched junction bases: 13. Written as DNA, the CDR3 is TGCGCCAGCAGCTTTTGGGGGGCCGGGACAGAATATGAAAAACTGTTTTTT. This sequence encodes CASSFWGAGTEYEKLFF.

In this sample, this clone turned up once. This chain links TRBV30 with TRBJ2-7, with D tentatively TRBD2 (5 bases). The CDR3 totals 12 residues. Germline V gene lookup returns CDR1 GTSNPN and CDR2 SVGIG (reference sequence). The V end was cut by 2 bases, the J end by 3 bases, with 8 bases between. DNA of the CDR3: TGTGCCTGGAGTCCTCGGGGCTACGAGCAGTACTTC. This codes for CAWSPRGYEQYF. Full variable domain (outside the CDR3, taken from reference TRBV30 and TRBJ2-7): SQTIHQWPATLVQPVGSPLSLECTVEGTSNPNLYWYRQAAGRGLQLLFYSVGIGQISSEVPQNLSASRPQDRQFILSSKKLLLSDSGFYLCAWSPRGYEQYFGPGTRLTVT.

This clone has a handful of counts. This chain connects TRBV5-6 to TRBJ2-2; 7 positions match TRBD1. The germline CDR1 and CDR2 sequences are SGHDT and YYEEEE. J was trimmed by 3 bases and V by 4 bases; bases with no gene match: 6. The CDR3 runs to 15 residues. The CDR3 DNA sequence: TGTGCCAGCAGCCCGGACAGGTTGGACACCGGGGAGCTGTTTTTT. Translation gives CASSPDRLDTGELFF.

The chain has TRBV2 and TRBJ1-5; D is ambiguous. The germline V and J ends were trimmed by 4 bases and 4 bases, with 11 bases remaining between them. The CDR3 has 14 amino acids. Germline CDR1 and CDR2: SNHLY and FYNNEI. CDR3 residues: CASSVFPGNQPQHF. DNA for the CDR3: TGTGCCAGCAGTGTTTTCCCGGGGAATCAGCCCCAGCATTTT.

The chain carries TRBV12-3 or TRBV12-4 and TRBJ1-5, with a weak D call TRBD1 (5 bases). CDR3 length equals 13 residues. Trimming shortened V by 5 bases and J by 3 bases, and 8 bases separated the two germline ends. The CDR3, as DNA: TGTGCCAGCAGTAGACAGCTCAATCAGCCCCAGCATTTT. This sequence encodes CASSRQLNQPQHF.

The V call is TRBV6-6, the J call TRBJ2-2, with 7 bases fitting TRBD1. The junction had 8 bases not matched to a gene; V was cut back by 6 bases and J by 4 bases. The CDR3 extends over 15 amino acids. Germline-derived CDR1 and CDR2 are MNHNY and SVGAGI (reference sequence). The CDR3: CASRQNRGGTGELFF. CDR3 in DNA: TGTGCCAGCAGACAAAACAGGGGCGGCACCGGGGAGCTGTTTTTT.

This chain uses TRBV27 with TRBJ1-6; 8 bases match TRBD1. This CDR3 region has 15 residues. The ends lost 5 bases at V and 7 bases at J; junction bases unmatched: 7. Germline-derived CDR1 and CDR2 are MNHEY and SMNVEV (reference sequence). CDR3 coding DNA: TGTGCCAGCAGTGCAGGACAGGGTATCAATTCACCCCTCCACTTT. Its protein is CASSAGQGINSPLHF.